The next 9 T cell receptor beta chains were all read from a single sample in a study of cytomegalovirus exposure and HLA in healthy donors. 60 Vbeta and 13 Jbeta primers were used in PCR. Clones were read by immunoSEQ multiplex PCR, and TCRdb kept only the in-frame ones, dropping some. Of roughly 140,000 clones listed, over 60% were seen once; the top ten hold less than 2%. Material: PBMCs. The receptors shown here come from a woman aged 25 to 39 in good health and CMV-seronegative.

The chain uses TRBV29-1 and TRBJ2-3, with 7 bases aligning to TRBD1. Trimming took 6 bases from V and 3 from J; bases not matched to a gene: 9. This CDR3 is 14 amino acids long. CDR1 and CDR2 (germline): SQVTM, ANQGSEA. DNA of the CDR3: TGCAGCGTACGCCGCGACAGGGAGACAGATACGCAGTATTTT. It encodes CSVRRDRETDTQYF.

The gene calls are TRBV7-2 and TRBJ2-1; 13 bases fit TRBD2. CDR1 is SGHTA and CDR2 is FQGNSA in the germline V gene. V lost 6 bases, J lost 7 bases, and 3 bases stayed unmatched. The CDR3 length is 14 residues. DNA for the CDR3: TGTGCCAGCAGGGGACTAGCGGGGAGTAATGAGCAGTTCTTC. Translation gives CASRGLAGSNEQFF. The entire variable domain, with the rest obtained from reference TRBV7-2 and TRBJ2-1, is as follows: GAGVSQSPSNKVTEKGKDVELRCDPISGHTALYWYRQSLGQGLEFLIYFQGNSAPDKSGLPSDRFSAERTGGSVSTLTIQRTQQEDSAVYLCASRGLAGSNEQFFGPGTRLTVL.

This chain links TRBV7-9 with TRBJ1-2; TRBD1 aligns across 8 bases. The V gene end was trimmed by 5 bases and the J gene end by 8 bases; junction bases not matched to a gene: 10. CDR1 is SEHNR, CDR2 FQNEAQ, per germline (reference sequence). There are 14 residues in the CDR3. As DNA, the CDR3 is TGTGCCAGCAGCCTGACAGGGGTTGATGGCGGCTACACCTTC. This encodes CASSLTGVDGGYTF.

The V and J genes are TRBV7-8 and TRBJ1-1, with TRBD1 matching over 10 bases. The V gene end was trimmed by 1 base and the J gene end by 10 bases; junction bases not matched to a gene: 9. The germline CDR1 and CDR2 sequences are SGHVS and FQNEAQ. The CDR3 is 15 amino acids. The CDR3 region is CASSLEVTGGLRAFF. The CDR3 DNA sequence: TGTGCCAGCAGCTTAGAAGTGACAGGGGGCCTTAGAGCTTTCTTT.

This chain links TRBV11-3 with TRBJ1-1, with TRBD1 as a possible D gene (5 bases). CDR1 is SGHNT and CDR2 is YENEEA in the germline V gene. The length of the CDR3 is 14 residues. V shed 5 bases and J shed 3 bases, with 13 bases lying between them. CDR3 sequence reads: CASSRSQVYTEAFF. The DNA for the CDR3 is TGTGCCAGCAGCAGATCACAGGTTTACACTGAAGCTTTCTTT. Combining the CDR3 with reference TRBV11-3 and TRBJ1-1 gives the whole variable domain EAGVVQSPRYKIIEKKQPVAFWCNPISGHNTLYWYLQNLGQGPELLIRYENEEAVDDSQLPKDRFSAERLKGVDSTLKIQPAELGDSAVYLCASSRSQVYTEAFFGQGTRLTVV.

This clone showed up just once. The chain joins TRBV19 to TRBJ1-1; D might be TRBD1 (5 bases). The CDR3 runs to 14 residues. Germline CDR1 is LNHDA and CDR2 is SQIVND (reference sequence). Trimming left V 7 bases short and J 5 bases short, with 17 bases between. This CDR3 is CASTQQVLSTEAFF. The CDR3 DNA sequence: TGTGCCAGTACCCAACAGGTGTTGAGTACTGAAGCTTTCTTT. Full variable domain (rest looked up from reference TRBV19 and TRBJ1-1): DGGITQSPKYLFRKEGQNVTLSCEQNLNHDAMYWYRQDPGQGLRLIYYSQIVNDFQKGDIAEGYSVSREKKESFPLTVTSAQKNPTAFYLCASTQQVLSTEAFFGQGTRLTVV.

This chain links TRBV11-3 with TRBJ1-6; D remains unclear. The germline V and J ends were trimmed by 5 bases and 6 bases, with 14 bases remaining between them. CDR1 and CDR2 from the germline V gene are SGHNT and YENEEA. The CDR3 is 15 residues long. The CDR3 bases are TGTGCCAGCAGCGTAACACGGGGTTTTAATTCACCCCTCCACTTT. Protein product: CASSVTRGFNSPLHF.

Written as DNA, the CDR3 is TGCGCCAGCAGCCTCGACGGGTTCAGGGCAGATACGCAGTATTTT. Encoded protein: CASSLDGFRADTQYF. The chain uses TRBV5-1 and TRBJ2-3, with D possibly being TRBD1 (5 bases). Germline lookup yields CDR1 SGHRS and CDR2 YFSETQ. The CDR3 is 15 amino acids. The V end lost 4 bases, the J end lost 4 bases, and 16 bases lay between the germline ends. The entire variable domain, with the rest obtained from reference TRBV5-1 and TRBJ2-3, is as follows: KAGVTQTPRYLIKTRGQQVTLSCSPISGHRSVSWYQQTPGQGLQFLFEYFSETQRNKGNFPGRFSGRQFSNSRSEMNVSTLELGDSALYLCASSLDGFRADTQYFGPGTRLTVL.

This clone was counted between two and nine times. The chain has TRBV5-4 and TRBJ2-5, with TRBD2 identical over 10 bases. V gave up 3 bases and J gave up 5 bases; unmatched junction bases: 4. There are 14 residues in the CDR3. The V gene's germline CDR1 is SGHNT and CDR2 YYREEE (reference sequence). This CDR3 is CASSSKAGGETQYF. CDR3 DNA sequence: TGTGCCAGCAGCTCAAAAGCGGGAGGGGAGACCCAGTACTTC.